Listed below are T cell receptor beta chains from one sample, sequenced in a study of T cells after yellow fever vaccination. Each CDR3 protein is one row after TCRdb ran MiXCR on the 5' RACE reads. The sample records a few hundred thousand distinct CDR3 sequences, around a sixth being singletons. The input for sequencing was PBMCs, taken about 5 days after the first yellow fever vaccination. These receptors came from a man in his late teens or twenties who received the YFV17D yellow fever vaccine. Each CDR3 is given with its conserved first and last residue. A D gene is named only where the DNA matches it firmly. Clone size is not always given. Where it is, it says once, few, many or a class for expanded clones.

>TRBV5-4|few|TRBJ1-6|15|TRBD1
TGTGCCAGCAGCCACTACGGGACAGGCTCGGGGGCCCTCCACTTT
CASSHYGTGSGALHF
>TRBV3-1|few|TRBJ2-5|13|.
TGTGCCAGCAGCCAAGGGGTGGGGGGGACCCAGTACTTC
CASSQGVGGTQYF
>TRBV6-5|.|TRBJ1-2|14|TRBD1
TGTGCCAGCAGTTACGGCAGGGGGGTAGGTGGCTACACCTTC
CASSYGRGVGGYTF
>TRBV12-3/TRBV12-4|.|TRBJ2-5|13|.
TGTGCCAGCAGTTTAGGGCAGTGGGGGACCCAGTACTTC
CASSLGQWGTQYF
>TRBV4-2|.|TRBJ1-6|15|.
TGTGCCAGCAGCCACCCCGGACACCCTAATTCACCCCTCCACTTT
CASSHPGHPNSPLHF
>TRBV19|.|TRBJ2-1|16|.
TGTGCCAGTAGTGCCCTACTAGCAGGCTCCTACAATGAGCAGTTCTTC
CASSALLAGSYNEQFF
>TRBV3-1|.|TRBJ2-5|16|TRBD1
TGTGCCAGCAGCCCCGCCAGGGGGCCCTTTCCAGAGACCCAGTACTTC
CASSPARGPFPETQYF
>TRBV15|few|TRBJ2-7|15|.
TGTGCCACCAGCAGAGAGGTGGCTAGCTCGTACGAGCAGTACTTC
CATSREVASSYEQYF
>TRBV12-3/TRBV12-4|.|TRBJ2-7|14|.
TGTGCCAGCAGTTCTGCTGGGTACTCCTACGAGCAGTACTTC
CASSSAGYSYEQYF
>TRBV20-1|.|TRBJ1-3|14|.
TGCAGTGCTAGAGTAGTGGGGAGTTGGGACACCATATATTTT
CSARVVGSWDTIYF
>TRBV24-1|few|TRBJ2-6|17|.
TGTGCCACCAGTGATACGGGACCGATCTCTGGGGCCAACGTCCTGACTTTC
CATSDTGPISGANVLTF
>TRBV28|.|TRBJ2-1|15|.
TGTGCCAGCAGTCAGAACAGGGACGCCTACAATGAGCAGTTCTTC
CASSQNRDAYNEQFF
>TRBV7-9|.|TRBJ2-1|15|.
TGTGCCAGCAGCTTAGTGGCCAGAACATACAATGAGCAGTTCTTC
CASSLVARTYNEQFF
>TRBV7-9|few|TRBJ1-5|14|.
TGTGCCAGCAGCCCTGGTGTGGGCAATCAGCCCCAGCATTTT
CASSPGVGNQPQHF
>TRBV7-8|few|TRBJ2-1|14|TRBD1
TGTGCCAGCAGCGCGGACAGGGGGTACAATGAGCAGTTCTTC
CASSADRGYNEQFF
>TRBV6-5|few|TRBJ2-7|11|.
TGTGCCAGCACCAACGGGGGCGGGTGGTACTTC
CASTNGGGWYF
>TRBV12-3/TRBV12-4|many|TRBJ1-5|14|TRBD1
TGTGCCAGCAGTCCCATCGACAGGGATCAGCCCCAGCATTTT
CASSPIDRDQPQHF
>TRBV19|.|TRBJ2-2|16|.
TGTGCCAGTAGGGGGGGCATGGGACACTACACCGGGGAGCTGTTTTTT
CASRGGMGHYTGELFF
>TRBV28|.|TRBJ2-4|17|.
TGTGCCAGCAGCCAACGGGGTTGGGGGGTGGACAAAAACATTCAGTACTTC
CASSQRGWGVDKNIQYF
>TRBV11-2|few|TRBJ1-1|14|.
TGTGCCAGCAGCCGCCGGGGGGGTGGCTCTGAAGCTTTCTTT
CASSRRGGGSEAFF
>TRBV25-1|.|TRBJ2-5|13|.
TGTGCCAGCAGTGAATGGGGGACACCGACCCAGTACTTC
CASSEWGTPTQYF
>TRBV7-2|.|TRBJ1-3|13|.
TGTGCCAGCAGCTTCACAGACGGAAACACCATATATTTT
CASSFTDGNTIYF
>TRBV7-9|.|TRBJ2-3|16|TRBD2
TGTGCCAGCAGCCCTCTCGCGGGACTAGCGGACGATACGCAGTATTTT
CASSPLAGLADDTQYF
>TRBV6-2/TRBV6-3|few|TRBJ1-1|13|.
TGTGCCAGCAGTAAGCAGCCGAACACTGAAGCTTTCTTT
CASSKQPNTEAFF
>TRBV7-8|few|TRBJ2-2|16|.
TGTGCCAGCAGCCGAGCGCCCGGGGGCCTCACCGGGGAGCTGTTTTTT
CASSRAPGGLTGELFF
>TRBV20-1|.|TRBJ2-3|13|.
TGCAGTGCTGAACTAAGACACACAGATACGCAGTATTTT
CSAELRHTDTQYF
>TRBV28|.|TRBJ1-2|11|.
TGTGCCTGTGGGGTACTCTATGGCTACACCTTC
CACGVLYGYTF
>TRBV7-8|.|TRBJ2-7|14|.
TGTGCCAGCAGCTTTGGACTGGGCTCCTACGAGCAGTACTTC
CASSFGLGSYEQYF
>TRBV5-4|.|TRBJ2-1|15|.
TGTGCCACTAGGGTAGTAGGGCTAGCGCGTGATGAGCAGATCTTC
CATRVVGLARDEQIF
>TRBV6-1|few|TRBJ2-3|16|TRBD1
TGTGCCAGCAGCCGGCTGGGACAGGGGATAACAGATACGCAGTATTTT
CASSRLGQGITDTQYF
>TRBV7-3|few|TRBJ1-1|14|.
TGTGCCAGCAGCTTGATGATTAGGGGATCTGAAGCTTTCTTT
CASSLMIRGSEAFF
>TRBV10-3|.|TRBJ1-1|14|TRBD1
TGTGCCATCAGCCGCGGGACAGACAACACTGAAGCTTTCTTT
CAISRGTDNTEAFF
>TRBV15|few|TRBJ2-1|15|TRBD2
TGTGCCACCAGCAGAGCTAGCGGGGATTACAATGAGCAGTTCTTC
CATSRASGDYNEQFF
>TRBV5-5|few|TRBJ2-5|15|TRBD2
TGTGCCAGCAGCTTGAGGGCTAGCGGCCAAGAGACCCAGTACTTC
CASSLRASGQETQYF
>TRBV6-1|.|TRBJ1-2|15|.
TGTGCCAGCAGTCGCGCCTCGACAGGTACCGCCGTCTACACCTTC
CASSRASTGTAVYTF
>TRBV7-9|few|TRBJ1-1|13|.
TGTGCCAGCAGCTTATGGGAGAGCACTGAAGCTTTCTTT
CASSLWESTEAFF
>TRBV5-1|.|TRBJ1-6|16|TRBD1
TGCGCCAGCAGCTTGGATACCCAGGGGGTAATTTCACCCCTCCACTTT
CASSLDTQGVISPLHF
>TRBV7-2|few|TRBJ2-7|14|TRBD1
TGTGCCAGCAGCATCGGGACAGGTCCCTACGAGCAGTACTTC
CASSIGTGPYEQYF
>TRBV2|.|TRBJ1-1|12|.
TGTGCCAGCAGTGCACAGGGATCCCAAGCTTTCTTT
CASSAQGSQAFF
>TRBV20-1|.|TRBJ2-1|12|.
TGCAGTGCTAGGGACGACAGAAATGAGCAGTTCTTC
CSARDDRNEQFF
>TRBV24-1|.|TRBJ2-3|15|TRBD2
TGTGCCACCAGCGTCGGGCGGGGGGCGGTAGATACGCAGTATTTT
CATSVGRGAVDTQYF
>TRBV11-2|few|TRBJ1-1|16|TRBD1
TGTGCCAGCCGGTACAGGGGGGTTACAGGGGGCACTGAAGCTTTCTTT
CASRYRGVTGGTEAFF
>TRBV4-2|.|TRBJ1-5|17|TRBD1
TGTGCCAGCAGCCAGGACCCGGGACAGGGATCCAATCAGCCCCAGCATTTT
CASSQDPGQGSNQPQHF
>TRBV2|.|TRBJ2-2|14|.
TGTGCCAGCAGTGAAGGGGTGTTGGGCGGGGAGCTGTTTTTT
CASSEGVLGGELFF
>TRBV12-3/TRBV12-4|few|TRBJ1-1|14|.
TGTGCCAGCAGTTTAGGGGGGCTAGGCACTGAAGCTTTCTTT
CASSLGGLGTEAFF
>TRBV6-5|few|TRBJ2-7|14|.
TGTGCCAGCAGTTCCGGGACTTACTCCTACGAGCAGTACTTC
CASSSGTYSYEQYF
>TRBV6-2/TRBV6-3|.|TRBJ1-5|14|.
TGTGCCAGCGCCAAGGGCGGGTTCGGGCAGCCCCAGCATTTT
CASAKGGFGQPQHF
>TRBV18|.|TRBJ2-3|14|.
TGTGCCAGCTCACCAGGACATCATACAGATACGCAGTATTTT
CASSPGHHTDTQYF